The T cell receptor (beta chain) under discussion was sequenced for a study of blood T cell repertoires in COVID-19. Profiling relied on immunoSEQ multiplex PCR, and the TCRdb table lists in-frame clones only, not all of them. The repertoire includes more than 200,000 clones, about nine tenths of them detected once, and approximately 10% sits in the top ten. The sequenced material came from peripheral blood. This receptor was taken from a man aged 45-60 years with COVID-19, enrolled during active disease.

The CDR3 loop reads CASSFSGSGSYNEQFF. CDR3 in DNA: TGTGCCAGCAGCTTTTCCGGAAGCGGATCCTACAATGAGCAGTTCTTC. The chain employs TRBV7-6 and TRBJ2-1; D may be TRBD2 (5 bases). CDR3 length: 16 amino acids. CDR1 SGHVS and CDR2 FNYEAQ come from the germline V gene. Trimming took 3 bases from V and 1 from J, leaving 13 bases between them.